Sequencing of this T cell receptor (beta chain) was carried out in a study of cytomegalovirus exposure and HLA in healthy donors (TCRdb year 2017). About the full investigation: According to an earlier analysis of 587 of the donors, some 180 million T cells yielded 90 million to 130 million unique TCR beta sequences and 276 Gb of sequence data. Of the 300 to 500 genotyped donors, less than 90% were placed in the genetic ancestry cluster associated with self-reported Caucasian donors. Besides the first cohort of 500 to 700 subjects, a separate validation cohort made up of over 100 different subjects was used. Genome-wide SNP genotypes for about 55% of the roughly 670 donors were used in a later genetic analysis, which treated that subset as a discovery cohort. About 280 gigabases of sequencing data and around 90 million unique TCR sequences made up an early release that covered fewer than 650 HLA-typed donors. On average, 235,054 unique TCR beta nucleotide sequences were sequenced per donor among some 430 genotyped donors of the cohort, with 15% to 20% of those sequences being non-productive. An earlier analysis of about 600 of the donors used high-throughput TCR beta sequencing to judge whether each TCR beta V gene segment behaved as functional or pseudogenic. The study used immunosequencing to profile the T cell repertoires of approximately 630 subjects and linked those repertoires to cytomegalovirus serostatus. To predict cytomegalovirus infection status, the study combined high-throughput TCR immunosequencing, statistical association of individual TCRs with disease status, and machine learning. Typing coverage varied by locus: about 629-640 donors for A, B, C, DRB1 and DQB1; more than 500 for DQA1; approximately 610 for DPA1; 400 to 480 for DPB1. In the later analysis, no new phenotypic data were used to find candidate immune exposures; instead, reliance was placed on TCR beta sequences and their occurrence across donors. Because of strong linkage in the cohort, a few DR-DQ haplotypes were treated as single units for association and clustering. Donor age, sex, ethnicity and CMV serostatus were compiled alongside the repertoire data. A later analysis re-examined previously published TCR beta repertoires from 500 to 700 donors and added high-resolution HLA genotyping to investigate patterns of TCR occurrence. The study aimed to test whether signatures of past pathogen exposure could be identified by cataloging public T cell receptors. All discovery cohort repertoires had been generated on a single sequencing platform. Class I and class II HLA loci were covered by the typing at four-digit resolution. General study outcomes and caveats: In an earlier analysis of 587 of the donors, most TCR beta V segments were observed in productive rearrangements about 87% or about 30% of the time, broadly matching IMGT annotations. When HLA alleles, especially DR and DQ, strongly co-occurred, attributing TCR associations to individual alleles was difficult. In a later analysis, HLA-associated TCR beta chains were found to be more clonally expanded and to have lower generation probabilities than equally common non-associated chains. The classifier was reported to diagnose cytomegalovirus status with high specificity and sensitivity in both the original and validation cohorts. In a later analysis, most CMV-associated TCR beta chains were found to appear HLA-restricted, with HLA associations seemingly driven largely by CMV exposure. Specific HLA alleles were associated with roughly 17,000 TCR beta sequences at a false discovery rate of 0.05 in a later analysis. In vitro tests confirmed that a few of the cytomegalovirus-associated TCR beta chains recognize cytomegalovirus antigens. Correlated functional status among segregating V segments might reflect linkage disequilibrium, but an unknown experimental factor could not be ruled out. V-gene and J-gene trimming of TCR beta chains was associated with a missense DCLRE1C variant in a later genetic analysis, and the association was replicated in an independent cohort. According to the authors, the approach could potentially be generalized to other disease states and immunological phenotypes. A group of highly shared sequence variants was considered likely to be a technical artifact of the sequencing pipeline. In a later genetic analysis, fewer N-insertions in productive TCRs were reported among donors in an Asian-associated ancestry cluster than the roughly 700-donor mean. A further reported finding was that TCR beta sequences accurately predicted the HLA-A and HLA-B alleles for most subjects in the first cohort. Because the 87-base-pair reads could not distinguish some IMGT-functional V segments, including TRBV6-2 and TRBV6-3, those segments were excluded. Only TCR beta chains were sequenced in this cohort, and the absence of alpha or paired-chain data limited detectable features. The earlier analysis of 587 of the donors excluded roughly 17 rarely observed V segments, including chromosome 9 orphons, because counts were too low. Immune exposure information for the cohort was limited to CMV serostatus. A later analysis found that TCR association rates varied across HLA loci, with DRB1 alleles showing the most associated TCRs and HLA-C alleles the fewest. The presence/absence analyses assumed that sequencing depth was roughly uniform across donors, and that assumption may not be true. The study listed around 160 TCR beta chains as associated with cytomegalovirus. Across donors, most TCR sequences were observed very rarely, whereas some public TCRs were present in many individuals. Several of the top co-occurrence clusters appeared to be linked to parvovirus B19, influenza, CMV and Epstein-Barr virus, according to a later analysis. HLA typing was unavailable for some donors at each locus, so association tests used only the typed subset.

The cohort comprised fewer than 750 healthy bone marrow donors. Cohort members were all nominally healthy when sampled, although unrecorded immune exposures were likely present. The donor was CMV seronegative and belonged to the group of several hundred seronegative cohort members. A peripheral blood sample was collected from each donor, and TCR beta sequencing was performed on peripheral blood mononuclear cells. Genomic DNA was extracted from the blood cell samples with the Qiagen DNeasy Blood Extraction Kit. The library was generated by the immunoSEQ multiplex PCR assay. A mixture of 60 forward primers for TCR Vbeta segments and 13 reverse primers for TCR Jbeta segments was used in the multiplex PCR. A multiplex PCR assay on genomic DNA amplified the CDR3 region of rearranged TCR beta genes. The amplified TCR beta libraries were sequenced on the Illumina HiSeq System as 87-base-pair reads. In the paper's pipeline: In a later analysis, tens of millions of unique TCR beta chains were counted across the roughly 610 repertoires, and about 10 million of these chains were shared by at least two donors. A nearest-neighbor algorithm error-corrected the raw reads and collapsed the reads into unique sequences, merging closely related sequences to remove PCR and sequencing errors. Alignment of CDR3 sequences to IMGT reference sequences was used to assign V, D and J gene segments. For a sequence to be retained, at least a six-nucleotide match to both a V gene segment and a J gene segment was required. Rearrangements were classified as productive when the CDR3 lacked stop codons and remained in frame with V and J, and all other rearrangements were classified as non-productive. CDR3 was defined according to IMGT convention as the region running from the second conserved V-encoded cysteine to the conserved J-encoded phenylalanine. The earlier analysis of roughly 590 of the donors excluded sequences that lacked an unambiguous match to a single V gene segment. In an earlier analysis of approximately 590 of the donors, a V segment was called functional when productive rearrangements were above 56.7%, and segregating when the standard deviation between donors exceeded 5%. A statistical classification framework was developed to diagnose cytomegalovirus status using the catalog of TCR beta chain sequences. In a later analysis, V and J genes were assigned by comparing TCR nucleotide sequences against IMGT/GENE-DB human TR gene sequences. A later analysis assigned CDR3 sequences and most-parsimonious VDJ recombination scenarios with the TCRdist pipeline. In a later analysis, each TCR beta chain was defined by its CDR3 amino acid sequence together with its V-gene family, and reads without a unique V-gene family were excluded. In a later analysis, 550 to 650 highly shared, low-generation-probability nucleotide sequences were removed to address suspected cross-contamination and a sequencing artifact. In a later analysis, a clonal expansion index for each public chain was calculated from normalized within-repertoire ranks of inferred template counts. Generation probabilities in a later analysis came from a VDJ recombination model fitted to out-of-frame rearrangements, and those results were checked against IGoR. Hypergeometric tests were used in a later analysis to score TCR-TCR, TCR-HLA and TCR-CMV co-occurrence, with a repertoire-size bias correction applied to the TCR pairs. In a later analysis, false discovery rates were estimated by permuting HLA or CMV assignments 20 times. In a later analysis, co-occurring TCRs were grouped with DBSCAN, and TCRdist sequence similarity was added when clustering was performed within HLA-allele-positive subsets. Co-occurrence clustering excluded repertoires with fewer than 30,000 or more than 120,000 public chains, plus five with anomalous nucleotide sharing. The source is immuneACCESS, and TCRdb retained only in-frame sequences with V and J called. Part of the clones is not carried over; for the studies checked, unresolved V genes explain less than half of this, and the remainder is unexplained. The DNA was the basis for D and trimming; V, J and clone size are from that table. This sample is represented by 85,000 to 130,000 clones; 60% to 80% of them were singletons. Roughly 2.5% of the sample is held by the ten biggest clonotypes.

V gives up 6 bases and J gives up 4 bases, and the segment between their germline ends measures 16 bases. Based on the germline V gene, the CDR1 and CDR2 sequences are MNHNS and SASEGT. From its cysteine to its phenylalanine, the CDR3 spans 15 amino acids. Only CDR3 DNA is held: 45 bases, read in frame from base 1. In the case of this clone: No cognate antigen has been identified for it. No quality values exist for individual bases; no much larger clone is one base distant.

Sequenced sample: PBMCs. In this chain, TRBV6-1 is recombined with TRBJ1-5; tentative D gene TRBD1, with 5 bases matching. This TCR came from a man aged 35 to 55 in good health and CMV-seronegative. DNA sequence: TGTGCCAGCAGCCCTCTGAGCGGGGGAAATCAGCCCCAGCATTTT. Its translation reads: CASSPLSGGNQPQHF.